The 25 T cell receptor beta chains below come from one sample, sequenced in a study of blood T cells in healthy people across ages. Together with a sample-barcoded 5' primer, a J-beta primer mix was included in a second PCR lasting about 7 to 11 cycles. TCRdb independently ran MiXCR on the 5' RACE reads; one entry per CDR3 protein. This sample carries fewer than 900,000 distinct CDR3 sequences, 35% to 40% of them seen once, and the ten largest clones take under 15%. Sequencing was carried out using blood. These receptor sequences come from a man aged 18 to 29 in good health.

This clonotype was counted at least ten times. This chain uses TRBV20-1 with TRBJ2-3, with D hard to call. Trimming cost V 1 base and J 4 bases, with 21 bases left between them. Germline CDR1 DFQATT, CDR2 SNEGSKA (reference sequence). This CDR3 has 17 amino acids. The CDR3 loop reads CSARGITSSYLADTQYF. The CDR3 nucleotides are TGCAGTGCTAGAGGGATAACCTCTAGTTACCTGGCAGATACGCAGTATTTT.

V and J are TRBV15 and TRBJ1-2; no reliable D call. This CDR3 comprises 15 residues. CDR1 is LNHNV and CDR2 is YYDKDF in the germline V gene (reference sequence). The V and J ends lost 0 bases and 8 bases respectively, with 16 bases between them. This CDR3 reads CATSRDPPSRRGYTF. The DNA of the CDR3 is TGTGCCACCAGCAGAGATCCCCCCTCCCGCCGGGGCTACACCTTC.

This chain connects TRBV20-1 to TRBJ2-2, with TRBD2 identical over 11 bases. The V and J ends lost 3 bases and 4 bases, in that order; junction bases with no gene match: 10. Per germline, CDR1 DFQATT and CDR2 SNEGSKA (reference sequence). This CDR3 spans 17 amino acids. The CDR3 is CSASPIAGGLFTGELFF. The CDR3 region has the DNA TGCAGTGCTAGCCCTATAGCGGGGGGGCTGTTCACCGGGGAGCTGTTTTTT.

Concerning this clonotype itself: Compared with germline, one end of the junction differs, possibly owing to a read error. The chain has TRBV10-3 and TRBJ2-3, with D tentatively TRBD1 (6 bases). CDR3 length equals 14 residues. Germline V gene lookup returns CDR1 ENHRY and CDR2 SYGVKD. The chain's CDR3 is CAAQGTGWADTQYF. As DNA, the CDR3 is TGTGCCGCTCAGGGAACAGGGTGGGCAGATACACAGTATTTT.

The CDR3 DNA follows: TGTGCCAGCAGCCCATCAGGGAGAAACTATGGCTACACCTTC. It encodes CASSPSGRNYGYTF. This chain links TRBV7-9 with TRBJ1-2, with TRBD1 as a possible D gene (5 bases). The CDR3 length is 14 residues. The ends were cut back, 5 bases at V and 2 bases at J, with 12 bases in the middle. Germline values: CDR1 SEHNR, CDR2 FQNEAQ (reference sequence).

In its sample, this clonotype was seen a few times. The V call is TRBV7-9, the J call TRBJ2-4; 8 positions match TRBD1. Unmatched junction bases numbered 5, after V lost 5 bases and J lost 2 bases. This CDR3 contains 15 residues. Germline values: CDR1 SEHNR, CDR2 FQNEAQ (reference sequence). CDR3 coding DNA: TGTGCCAGCAGCGGAAGGGACAGGACCAAAAACATTCAGTACTTC. It is translated as CASSGRDRTKNIQYF. The full variable domain, its missing parts supplied by reference TRBV7-9 and TRBJ2-4, is DTGVSQNPRHKITKRGQNVTFRCDPISEHNRLYWYRQTLGQGPEFLTYFQNEAQLEKSRLLSDRFSAERPKGSFSTLEIQRTEQGDSAMYLCASSGRDRTKNIQYFGAGTRLSVL.

There are a few counts of this clonotype. CDR3 in amino acids: CASSLARDRFGETQYF. In DNA form, the CDR3 reads TGCGCCAGCAGCTTGGCCCGCGACAGGTTTGGAGAGACCCAGTACTTC. The chain joins TRBV5-1 to TRBJ2-5, with D possibly TRBD1 on 6 matching bases. Germline V CDR1 and CDR2: SGHRS, YFSETQ. V was clipped by 0 bases and J by 4 bases, with 16 bases between them. The CDR3 is 16 amino acids.

Only a few counts were recorded for this clonotype. J is TRBJ2-5 and V is TRBV27, with 7 bases that match TRBD2. The junction had 5 bases not matched to a gene; V was cut back by 2 bases and J by 2 bases. From germline, CDR1 is MNHEY and CDR2 SMNVEV (reference sequence). This CDR3 is 15 amino acids long. CDR3 bases: TGTGCCAGCAGTTTACTCGCTAGCGGACAAGAGACCCAGTACTTC. Residues: CASSLLASGQETQYF.

This clonotype was counted a single time. This sequence joins TRBV4-3 and TRBJ2-3; D is uncertain. CDR3 length equals 14 residues. CDR1 LGHNA and CDR2 YSLEER come from the germline V gene. Trimming left V 4 bases short and J 3 bases short, with 11 bases between. CDR3: CASSPGVRTDTQYF. Here the CDR3 DNA reads TGCGCCAGCAGCCCCGGAGTGAGAACAGATACGCAGTATTTT.

The chain couples TRBV5-5 to TRBJ2-5; no clear D. Germline V CDR1 and CDR2: SGHKS, YYEKEE (reference sequence). Trimming took off 0 bases at V and 2 bases at J, with 11 bases between the two ends. The CDR3 has 15 residues. The CDR3 DNA reads as TGTGCCAGCAGCTTGGGTCAGCGCCTTCAAGAGACCCAGTACTTC. This translates into CASSLGQRLQETQYF.

This clonotype has just one count. The chain couples TRBV7-2 to TRBJ2-1, with D possibly matching TRBD2 (6 bases). V was shortened by 4 bases and J by 6 bases, with 10 bases between the two germline ends. This CDR3 contains 13 residues. CDR1 is SGHTA, CDR2 FQGNSA, per germline. CDR3 protein: CASSSQAGNEQFF. The CDR3 DNA is TGTGCCAGCAGCTCCCAAGCGGGCAATGAGCAGTTCTTC.

This clonotype has a handful of counts. The chain has TRBV20-1 and TRBJ2-7; 9 nucleotides align to TRBD2. The J segment lost 7 bases and the V segment lost 5 bases, leaving 18 bases of the junction unmatched. The CDR3 spans 16 residues. Germline V gives CDR1 DFQATT, CDR2 SNEGSKA (reference sequence). CDR3 sequence reads: CSAPSVASGVYNEQYF. DNA for the CDR3: TGCAGTGCTCCCAGCGTTGCTAGCGGGGTGTACAATGAGCAGTACTTC.

A remark on this clonotype: A much bigger clone sits one base away, suggesting this may be a read error. The rearrangement links TRBV14 to TRBJ2-1; the match to TRBD2 covers 11 bases. Per germline, CDR1 SGHDN and CDR2 FVKESK. CDR3 length equals 16 residues. CDR3 DNA: TGTGCCAGCAGCCAAAAAGGACTAGCGGGCCTCAATGAGCAGTTATTC. This codes for CASSQKGLAGLNEQLF.

This clonotype was counted only a few times. The chain recombines TRBV7-3 with TRBJ2-7, with a possible D match to TRBD2 (5 bases). Deletions cut 5 bases from V and 1 base from J, with 12 bases between. Germline CDR1 reads SGHTA; CDR2 reads FQGTGA. This CDR3 is built from 14 residues. CDR3 sequence: CASSPTSGSYEQYF. For the CDR3, the DNA is TGTGCCAGCAGCCCCACGAGCGGATCCTACGAGCAGTACTTC.

Comment on this clonotype: A single base separates this from a much larger clone, so it may be a read error. The gene calls are TRBV11-2 and TRBJ2-7; TRBD1 aligns across 7 bases. CDR1 SGHAT and CDR2 FQNNGV come from the germline V gene. Losses at the gene ends were 3 bases for V and 7 bases for J; bases not matched to a gene: 15. CDR3 length: 16 amino acids. This chain's CDR3 is CASSLRGQTSYNEQYF. CDR3 DNA sequence: TGTGCCAGCAGCTTGAGGGGACAGACTTCCTACAATGAGCAGTACTTC.

The V and J genes are TRBV3-1 and TRBJ2-7; 9 bases are shared with TRBD2. CDR1 is LGHDT and CDR2 is YNNKEL in the germline V gene (reference sequence). J gave up 3 bases and V 8 bases, and 11 bases lay outside the gene matches. This CDR3 has 15 residues. CDR3 sequence reads: CASRRVSGGLYEQYF. CDR3 coding DNA: TGTGCCAGCCGTCGTGTTAGCGGGGGACTCTACGAGCAGTACTTC.

The V gene is TRBV14, the J gene TRBJ2-3; D remains ambiguous. This CDR3 is 16 amino acids long. Germline V gene data show CDR1 as SGHDN and CDR2 as FVKESK. V lost 4 bases and J lost 0, with 14 bases in between. In DNA, the CDR3 is TGTGCCAGCAGCCTGGCGGCAACCGCTAGCACAGATACGCAGTATTTT. Its translation: CASSLAATASTDTQYF.

With regard to this clonotype: A junction boundary mismatches the germline segment, possibly from a read error. This sequence joins TRBV5-1 and TRBJ1-6; D ambiguous. CDR1 is SGHRS and CDR2 is YFSETQ in the germline V gene. CDR3 size: 14 residues. CDR3 DNA: TGCGCCAGCAGCCCCGCGGATCTTCTTTCGCCCCCCCACTTT. Protein: CASSPADLLSPPHF.

V and J are TRBV9 and TRBJ2-1; 7 nucleotides align to TRBD2. This CDR3 has 14 residues. Trimming took 3 bases from V and 8 from J; bases not matched to a gene: 8. The germline CDR1 and CDR2 sequences are SGDLS and YYNGEE. DNA for the CDR3: TGTGCCAGCAGCGGCGGGACGGGGGGTGATGAGCAGTTCTTC. Its translation is CASSGGTGGDEQFF.

This chain's CDR3 is CSARDLGTGIVNYGYTF. DNA of the CDR3: TGCAGTGCTAGAGATTTGGGGACAGGGATCGTAAACTATGGCTACACCTTC. The rearrangement uses TRBV20-1 and TRBJ1-2, with 9 nucleotides matching TRBD1. The junction had 10 bases not matched to a gene; V was cut back by 0 bases and J by 2 bases. This CDR3 spans 17 amino acids. Germline lookup yields CDR1 DFQATT and CDR2 SNEGSKA (reference sequence).

V gene TRBV7-9 combines with J gene TRBJ1-1, with 7 bases identical to TRBD1. The germline V gene has CDR1 SEHNR and CDR2 FQNEAQ (reference sequence). After removal of 5 bases from V and 1 base from J, the junction contained 10 bases not matched to a gene. The CDR3 contains 16 residues. The CDR3 here is CASSRGQATPNTEAFF. CDR3 coding DNA: TGTGCCAGCAGCCGTGGACAGGCAACCCCGAACACTGAAGCTTTCTTT.

V and J are TRBV20-1 and TRBJ1-5, with D maybe TRBD1 (6 bases). CDR3 length: 13 residues. Per germline, CDR1 DFQATT and CDR2 SNEGSKA (reference sequence). CDR3 loop: CGGGTGYNQPQHF. CDR3 DNA sequence: TGCGGGGGGGGTACAGGGTACAATCAGCCCCAGCATTTT.

The chain couples TRBV20-1 to TRBJ2-1; tentatively, D is TRBD2 (5 bases). The J call may be wrong; the DNA end is better matched by TRBJ2-7. The CDR3 is made up of 15 amino acids. From germline, CDR1 is DFQATT and CDR2 SNEGSKA (reference sequence). CDR3 region: CSARTTGVLYNEQYF. The CDR3 DNA reads as TGCAGTGCCAGAACGACCGGGGTCTTATACAATGAGCAGTACTTC.

This sequence joins TRBV4-2 and TRBJ2-4, with a tentative D call TRBD1 (6 bases). The better agreement between TRBJ2-7 and the DNA end casts doubt on the J call. CDR1 and CDR2 (germline): LGHNA, YNFKEQ. CDR3 length equals 15 residues. The CDR3 DNA reads as TGTGCCAGCAGCCAAGATAACACAGGGACCTACGAGCAGTACTTC. Residues: CASSQDNTGTYEQYF.

The rearrangement joins TRBV5-1 to TRBJ2-5; D possibly corresponds to TRBD2 (6 bases). The length of the CDR3 is 15 residues. Trimming removed 7 bases from V and 3 bases from J, with 19 bases in between. CDR1 and CDR2 from the germline V gene are SGHRS and YFSETQ. The chain's CDR3 is CASLRDPGGEETQYF. The CDR3 coding sequence is TGCGCCAGCTTAAGGGACCCCGGGGGTGAAGAGACCCAGTACTTC. The entire variable domain, with the rest obtained from reference TRBV5-1 and TRBJ2-5, is as follows: KAGVTQTPRYLIKTRGQQVTLSCSPISGHRSVSWYQQTPGQGLQFLFEYFSETQRNKGNFPGRFSGRQFSNSRSEMNVSTLELGDSALYLCASLRDPGGEETQYFGPGTRLLVL.